The present entry profiles one T cell receptor (beta chain) with its context. CDR3 length: 16 residues. After removal of 2 bases from V and 5 bases from J, the junction contained 7 bases not matched to a gene. Per germline, CDR1 KGHSH and CDR2 LQKENI. The data were produced by immunoSEQ multiplex PCR, yet TCRdb's version contains in-frame clones alone and is incomplete. Here the sample spans 1.6 million or so clones, approximately 98.5% being singletons. This record belongs to a study of shared clonotypes between healthy human individuals. The rearrangement uses TRBV18 and TRBJ1-4, with TRBD1 matching 8 bases. This clonotype originated in a young man in good health. Sequences were obtained from naive CD4+ T cells sorted from blood. Subset here: CD45RA+ positively selected. The CDR3 loop is CASSPTYGTGNEKLFF. As DNA, the CDR3 is TGTGCCAGCTCACCAACGTACGGGACAGGCAATGAAAAACTGTTTTTT.